This T cell receptor beta chain was profiled in a study of blood T cell repertoires in COVID-19. As for the study in general: Spain, Italy and the United States supplied samples that represented acute and convalescent COVID-19. PBMCs, B-cell-depleted T cells, or T cells provided the cDNA or gDNA that made up the material.

Source study methods: The authors estimated nucleated cell counts from reference gene primer amplification. The method was immunoSEQ multiplex PCR; TCRdb's version includes in-frame clones alone and lacks a portion of them. V and J calls and clone size follow that table, whereas D and trimming were derived from the DNA. The data hold around 110,000 clones, with about 70% observed a single time. V was pared by 3 bases and J by 2 bases, with 13 bases between. This CDR3 region has 15 residues. Germline loops: CDR1 LNHDA, CDR2 SQIVND (reference sequence). The chain combines TRBV19 with TRBJ1-2; no clear D. Sequenced input: peripheral blood. This clonotype originated in a human donor with acute or convalescent COVID-19. The donor label of this sample is uncertain. The CDR3 is CASSIGSGTNYGYTF. CDR3 nucleotides: TGTGCCAGTAGTATCGGTAGCGGAACGAACTATGGCTACACCTTC. The full variable domain, in which reference TRBV19 and TRBJ1-2 provide the parts outside the CDR3, is DGGITQSPKYLFRKEGQNVTLSCEQNLNHDAMYWYRQDPGQGLRLIYYSQIVNDFQKGDIAEGYSVSREKKESFPLTVTSAQKNPTAFYLCASSIGSGTNYGYTFGSGTRLTVV.